The 10 T cell receptor beta chains presented below share a single source sample, sequenced in a study of blood T cell repertoires in COVID-19. The method was immunoSEQ multiplex PCR; TCRdb's version includes in-frame clones alone and lacks a portion of them. The sample holds about 100,000 clones; around 87% are singletons and the top ten take about 16%. Source material: peripheral blood. The receptors derive from a man aged 45-60 years with acute or convalescent COVID-19.

V usage is TRBV28 and J usage is TRBJ1-2, with D hard to call. Germline lookup yields CDR1 MDHEN and CDR2 SYDVKM. The CDR3 is made up of 13 amino acids. V lost 8 bases, J lost 5 bases, and 15 bases lay in between. CDR3 in amino acids: CASEPRLGYGYTF. For the CDR3, the DNA is TGTGCCAGCGAACCTAGGCTAGGTTATGGCTACACCTTC.

This clone was counted once. CDR3 sequence reads: CASSAQGDGPFEQYF. CDR3 sequence (DNA): TGTGCCAGCAGTGCGCAGGGGGACGGGCCGTTCGAGCAGTACTTC. The rearrangement uses TRBV9 and TRBJ2-7; TRBD1 matches at 7 bases. The trim removed 5 bases at V and 6 bases at J, leaving 14 bases unmatched. CDR1 is SGDLS, CDR2 YYNGEE, per germline. The CDR3 has 15 amino acids.

The chain carries TRBV24-1 and TRBJ2-1; 8 positions match TRBD1. J was trimmed by 10 bases and V by 4 bases; bases with no gene match: 8. The CDR3 has 14 residues. Germline V gene data show CDR1 as KGHDR and CDR2 as SFDVKD. The CDR3 sequence is CATSERGQGREQFF. The CDR3 DNA reads as TGTGCCACCAGTGAACGAGGACAGGGAAGGGAGCAGTTCTTC.

This clone was seen just once. The rearrangement uses TRBV5-1 and TRBJ2-7, with TRBD2 matching 12 bases. Looked up from germline, CDR1 is SGHRS and CDR2 is YFSETQ. Trimming cost V 3 bases and J 3 bases; bases outside gene matches: 1. This CDR3 region has 14 residues. The CDR3 is CASSWTSGIYEQYF. CDR3 nucleotides: TGCGCCAGCAGCTGGACTAGCGGGATCTACGAGCAGTACTTC.

The chain couples TRBV6-1 to TRBJ2-7; 7 positions agree with TRBD1. The CDR3 totals 15 residues. V dropped 0 bases and J dropped 4; count of bases not matched to a gene: 6. Germline V gene sequence: CDR1 MNHNS, CDR2 SASEGT. The CDR3: CASSEATGALYEQYF. The CDR3 region has the DNA TGTGCCAGCAGTGAAGCAACAGGGGCCCTGTACGAGCAGTACTTC.

The rearrangement joins TRBV6-5 to TRBJ2-3, with 11 bases that match TRBD1. The germline CDR1 and CDR2 sequences are MNHEY and SVGAGI. J lost 5 bases, V lost 8 bases, and 9 bases had no gene match. The CDR3 spans 15 residues. CDR3 loop: CASDPGQGVRDTQYF. CDR3 in DNA: TGTGCCAGCGATCCGGGACAGGGGGTGAGAGATACGCAGTATTTT.

The genes are TRBV7-2 and TRBJ2-5, with 7 bases identical to TRBD2. Unmatched junction bases numbered 7, after V lost 5 bases and J lost 4 bases. Per germline, CDR1 SGHTA and CDR2 FQGNSA. CDR3 length equals 14 residues. Here the CDR3 reads CASSVLAATETQYF. The CDR3 region has the DNA TGTGCCAGCAGCGTGCTAGCGGCGACAGAGACCCAGTACTTC.

The chain couples TRBV20-1 to TRBJ2-7, with TRBD2 matching over 13 bases. Germline values: CDR1 DFQATT, CDR2 SNEGSKA (reference sequence). Trimming at V came to 3 bases and at J to 5 bases, leaving 10 bases not matched to a gene. The CDR3 loop spans 16 amino acids. DNA of the CDR3: TGCAGTGCTAGTTCCGGGACTAGCGGGAATGGTAACGAGCAGTACTTC. This gives the protein CSASSGTSGNGNEQYF.

This clone appeared a single time. The rearrangement uses TRBV4-2 and TRBJ2-7; 10 bases fit TRBD2. V was clipped by 2 bases and J by 4 bases; unmatched bases: 5. CDR1 and CDR2 (germline): LGHNA, YNFKEQ. The CDR3 spans 15 residues. The CDR3: CASSQLTSGFYEQYF. CDR3 bases: TGTGCCAGCAGCCAATTGACTAGCGGGTTTTACGAGCAGTACTTC.

This chain uses TRBV15 with TRBJ2-1; 11 nucleotides line up with TRBD2. Unmatched junction bases numbered 8, after V lost 9 bases and J lost 7 bases. CDR1 is LNHNV and CDR2 is YYDKDF in the germline V gene (reference sequence). The CDR3 runs 14 residues. The CDR3 DNA sequence: TGTGCCACAGCCACTAGCGGGAGTGGAAATGAGCAGTTCTTC. It translates to CATATSGSGNEQFF.